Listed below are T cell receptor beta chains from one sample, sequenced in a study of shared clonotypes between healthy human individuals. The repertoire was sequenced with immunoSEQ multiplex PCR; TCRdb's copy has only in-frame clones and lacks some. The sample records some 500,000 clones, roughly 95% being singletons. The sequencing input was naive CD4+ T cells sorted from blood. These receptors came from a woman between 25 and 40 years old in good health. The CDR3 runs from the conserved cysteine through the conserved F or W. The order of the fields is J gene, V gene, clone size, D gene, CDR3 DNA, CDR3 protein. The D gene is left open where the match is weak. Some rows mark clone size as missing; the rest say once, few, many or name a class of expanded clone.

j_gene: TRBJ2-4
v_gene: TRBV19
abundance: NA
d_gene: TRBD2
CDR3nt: TGTGCCAGTAGTAGCACTGGACTAGCGGTAGCCAAAAACATTCAGTACTTC
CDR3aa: CASSSTGLAVAKNIQYF

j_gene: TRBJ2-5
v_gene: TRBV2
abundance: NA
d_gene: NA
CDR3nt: TGTGCCAGCACCCTGGAGCCGGGGGGCGGCGAGACCCAGTACTTC
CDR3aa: CASTLEPGGGETQYF

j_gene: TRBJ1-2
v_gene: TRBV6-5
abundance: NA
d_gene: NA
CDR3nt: TGTGCCAGCAGTTACGACACTTTCAACTATGGCTACACCTTC
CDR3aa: CASSYDTFNYGYTF

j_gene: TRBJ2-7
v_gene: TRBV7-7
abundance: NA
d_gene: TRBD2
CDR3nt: TGTGCCAGCAGTCCCATTCTAGCGGCCTTCGACGAGCAGTACTTC
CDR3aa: CASSPILAAFDEQYF

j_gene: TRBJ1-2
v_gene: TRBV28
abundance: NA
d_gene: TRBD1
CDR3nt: TGTGCCAGCAGTTTCCCCGACAGGGTTGTTGGCTACACCTTC
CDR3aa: CASSFPDRVVGYTF

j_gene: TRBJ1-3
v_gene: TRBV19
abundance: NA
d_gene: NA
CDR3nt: TGTGCCAGTAGTATTTCGGCACAAGGAAACACCATATATTTT
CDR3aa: CASSISAQGNTIYF

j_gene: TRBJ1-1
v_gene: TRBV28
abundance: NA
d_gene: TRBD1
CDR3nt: TGTGCCAGCAGTTCTACCGGGACAGCGAACACTGAAGCTTTCTTT
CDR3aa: CASSSTGTANTEAFF

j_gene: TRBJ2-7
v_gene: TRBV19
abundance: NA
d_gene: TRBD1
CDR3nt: TGTGCCAGTAGTATTTCAGGCAGGGGGCTCGAGCAGTACTTC
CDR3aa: CASSISGRGLEQYF

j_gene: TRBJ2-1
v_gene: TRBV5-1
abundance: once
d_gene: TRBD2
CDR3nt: TGCGCCAGCAGCTTGGTTAGCGGGTACTACAATGAGCAGTTCTTC
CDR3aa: CASSLVSGYYNEQFF

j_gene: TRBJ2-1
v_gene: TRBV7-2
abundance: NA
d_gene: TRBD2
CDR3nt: TGTGCCAGCAGCTTCACTAGCGGGAACAATGAGCAGTTCTTC
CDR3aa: CASSFTSGNNEQFF

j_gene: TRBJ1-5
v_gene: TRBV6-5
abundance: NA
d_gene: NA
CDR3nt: TGTGCCAGCCGCTTGGGGTTTTATAGCAATCAGCCCCAGCATTTT
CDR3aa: CASRLGFYSNQPQHF

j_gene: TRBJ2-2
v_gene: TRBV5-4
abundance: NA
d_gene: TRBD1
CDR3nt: TGTGCCAGCAGCCAGAGACAGGGGGCGGGTCTGCTGTTTTTT
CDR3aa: CASSQRQGAGLLFF

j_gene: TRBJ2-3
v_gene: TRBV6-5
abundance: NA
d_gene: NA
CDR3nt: TGTGCCAGCAGGCAGGGCACAGATACGCAGTATTTT
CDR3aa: CASRQGTDTQYF

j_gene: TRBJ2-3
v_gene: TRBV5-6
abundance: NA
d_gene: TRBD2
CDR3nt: TGTGCCAGCAGCTTGAGTCCTAGCGGGGCCGATACGCAGTATTTT
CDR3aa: CASSLSPSGADTQYF

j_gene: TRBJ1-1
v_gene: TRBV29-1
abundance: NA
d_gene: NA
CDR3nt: TGCAGCGTTGACGTCAGGGAGGATTCGTCTGAAGCTTTCTTT
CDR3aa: CSVDVREDSSEAFF

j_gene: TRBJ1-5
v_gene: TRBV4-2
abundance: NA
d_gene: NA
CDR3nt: TGTGCCAGCAGCCAGAGGGATAATCAGCCCCAGCATTTT
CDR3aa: CASSQRDNQPQHF

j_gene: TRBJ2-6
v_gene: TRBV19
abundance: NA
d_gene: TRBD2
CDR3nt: TGTGCCAGTAGCCCAGTAGGACTAGCGGGATACTCTGGGGCCAACGTCCTGACTTTC
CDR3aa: CASSPVGLAGYSGANVLTF

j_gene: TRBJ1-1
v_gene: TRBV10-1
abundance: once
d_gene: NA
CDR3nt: TGCGCCAGCTCGGACGGCCCGAACACTGAAGCTTTCTTT
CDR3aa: CASSDGPNTEAFF

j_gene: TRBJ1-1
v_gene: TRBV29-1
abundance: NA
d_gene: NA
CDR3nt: TGCAGCGTTCGGTTCTCCACTGAAGCTTTCTTT
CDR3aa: CSVRFSTEAFF

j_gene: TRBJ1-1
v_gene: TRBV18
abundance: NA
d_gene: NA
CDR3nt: TGTGCCAGCTCAATTCCAGGGCCGAACACTGAAGCTTTCTTT
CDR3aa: CASSIPGPNTEAFF

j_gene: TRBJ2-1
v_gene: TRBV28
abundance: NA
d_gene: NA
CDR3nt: TGTGCCAGCAGTCAACTAGTAGTCAATGAGCAGTTCTTC
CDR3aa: CASSQLVVNEQFF

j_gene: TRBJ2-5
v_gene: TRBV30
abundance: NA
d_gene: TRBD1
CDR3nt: TGTGCCTGGAGTGTAGGGGGCCCAGAGACCCAGTACTTC
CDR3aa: CAWSVGGPETQYF

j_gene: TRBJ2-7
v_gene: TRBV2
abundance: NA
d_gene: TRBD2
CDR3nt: TGTGCCAGCAGTGTGCGACTAGCGGTCTACGAGCAGTACTTC
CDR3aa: CASSVRLAVYEQYF

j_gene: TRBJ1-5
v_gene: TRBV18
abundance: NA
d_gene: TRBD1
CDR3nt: TGTGCCAGCTCGTTGTCAGGGGGGAATCAGCCCCAGCATTTT
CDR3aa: CASSLSGGNQPQHF

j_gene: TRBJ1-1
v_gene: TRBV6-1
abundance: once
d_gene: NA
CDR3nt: TGTGCCAGCAGTGAATCGGAGGGGCACACTGAAGCTTTCTTT
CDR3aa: CASSESEGHTEAFF

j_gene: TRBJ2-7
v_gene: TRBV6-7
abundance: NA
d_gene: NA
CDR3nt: TGTGCCAGCAGTTACTCGGGCCAGCAGGGCTCCTACGAGCAGTACTTC
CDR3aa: CASSYSGQQGSYEQYF

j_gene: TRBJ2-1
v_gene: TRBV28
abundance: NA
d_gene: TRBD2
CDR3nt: TGTGCCAGCTTTACCCCGAGGCTAGCGGGTTACAATGAGCAGTTCTTC
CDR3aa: CASFTPRLAGYNEQFF

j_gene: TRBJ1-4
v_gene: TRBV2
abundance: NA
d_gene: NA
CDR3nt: TGTGCCAGCAGGTGGGCGACTAATGAAAAACTGTTTTTT
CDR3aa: CASRWATNEKLFF

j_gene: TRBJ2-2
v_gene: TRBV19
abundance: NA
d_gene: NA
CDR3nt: TGTGCCAGTAGTATTTGGGAAACCGGGGAGCTGTTTTTT
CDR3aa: CASSIWETGELFF

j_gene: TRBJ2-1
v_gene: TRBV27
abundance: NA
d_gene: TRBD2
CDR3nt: TGTGCCAGCAGTTATGGGAGGGCCAGGACTCGAGGCGATGAGCAGTTCTTC
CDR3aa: CASSYGRARTRGDEQFF

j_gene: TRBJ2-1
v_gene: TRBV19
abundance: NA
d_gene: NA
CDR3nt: TGTGCCAGTAGTAACCCCGGTCGAGGACAGTCCCAGGAGCAGTTCTTC
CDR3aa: CASSNPGRGQSQEQFF

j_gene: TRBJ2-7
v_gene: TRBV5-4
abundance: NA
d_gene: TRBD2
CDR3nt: TGTGCCAGCAGCCAAACTAGCGGCAGTCCCTACGAGCAGTACTTC
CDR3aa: CASSQTSGSPYEQYF

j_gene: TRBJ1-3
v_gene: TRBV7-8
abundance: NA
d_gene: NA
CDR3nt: TGTGCCAGCAGCTTAACTCTCCCCGGAAACACCATATATTTT
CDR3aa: CASSLTLPGNTIYF

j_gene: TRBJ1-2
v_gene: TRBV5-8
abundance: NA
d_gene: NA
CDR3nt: TGTGCCAGTAGCAGGGAGGGAAGTGGCTACACCTTC
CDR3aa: CASSREGSGYTF

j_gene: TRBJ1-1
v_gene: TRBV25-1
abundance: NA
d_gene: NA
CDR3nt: TGTGCCAGCACGGGCCTCACTGAAGCTTTCTTT
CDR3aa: CASTGLTEAFF

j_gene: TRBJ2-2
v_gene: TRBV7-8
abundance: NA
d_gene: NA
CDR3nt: TGTGCCAGCAGCTTCCAGAGATGGACCGGGGAGCTGTTTTTT
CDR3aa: CASSFQRWTGELFF

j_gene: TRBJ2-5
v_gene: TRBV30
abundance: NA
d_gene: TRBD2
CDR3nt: TGTGCCTGGAGGGTCGCGGGGAGGGAAGAGACCCAGTACTTC
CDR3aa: CAWRVAGREETQYF

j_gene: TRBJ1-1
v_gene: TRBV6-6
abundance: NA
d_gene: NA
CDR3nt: TGTGCCAGCAGTTACACAGCGCCCGAAGCTTTCTTT
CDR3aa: CASSYTAPEAFF

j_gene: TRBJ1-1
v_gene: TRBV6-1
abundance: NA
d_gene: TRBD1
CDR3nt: TGTGCCAGCAGTGGACCGCCGGGACAGGGAATCATGAACACTGAAGCTTTCTTT
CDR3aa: CASSGPPGQGIMNTEAFF

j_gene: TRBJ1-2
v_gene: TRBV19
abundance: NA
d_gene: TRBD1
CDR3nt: TGTGCCAGTAGACTGGGACAGGGCTATGGCTACACCTTC
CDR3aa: CASRLGQGYGYTF

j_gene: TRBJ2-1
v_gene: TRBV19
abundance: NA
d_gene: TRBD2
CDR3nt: TGTGCCAGTAGTTTCCTAGCGGGCGAGCAGTTCTTC
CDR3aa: CASSFLAGEQFF

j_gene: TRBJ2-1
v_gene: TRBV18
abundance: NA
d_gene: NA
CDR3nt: TGTGCCAGCTCACCAACAACGACAGCCTACAATGAGCAGTTCTTC
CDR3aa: CASSPTTTAYNEQFF

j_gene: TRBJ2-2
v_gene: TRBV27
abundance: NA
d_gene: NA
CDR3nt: TGTGCCAGCAGTTTAATGTCGTTGACCGGGGAGCTGTTTTTT
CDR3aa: CASSLMSLTGELFF

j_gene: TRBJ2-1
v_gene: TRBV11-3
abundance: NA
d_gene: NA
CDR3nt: TGTGCCAGCAGTTGGCAGGGGGGCAATGAGCAGTTCTTC
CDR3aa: CASSWQGGNEQFF

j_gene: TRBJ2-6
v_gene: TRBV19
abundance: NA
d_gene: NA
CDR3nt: TGTGCCAGTAGTATACCCCACCTCTCTGGGGCCAACGTCCTGACTTTC
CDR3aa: CASSIPHLSGANVLTF

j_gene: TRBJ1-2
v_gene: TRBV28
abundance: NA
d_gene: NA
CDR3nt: TGTGCCAGCAGTTCTCTCCCTTCAGGTGCCTATGGCTACACCTTC
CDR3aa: CASSSLPSGAYGYTF

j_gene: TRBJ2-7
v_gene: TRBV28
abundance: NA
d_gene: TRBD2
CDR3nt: TGTGCCAGCAGTCTCCTCACCGGGACTAGCGGGAGTTACGAGCAGTACTTC
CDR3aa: CASSLLTGTSGSYEQYF

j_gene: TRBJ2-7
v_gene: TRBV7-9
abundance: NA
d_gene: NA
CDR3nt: TGTGCCAGCAGCTTAGAGGGAGACTCATACGAGCAGTACTTC
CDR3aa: CASSLEGDSYEQYF

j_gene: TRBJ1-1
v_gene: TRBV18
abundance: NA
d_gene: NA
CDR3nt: TGTGCCAGCTCACCACCGTCTAGAGCGAACACTGAAGCTTTCTTT
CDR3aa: CASSPPSRANTEAFF

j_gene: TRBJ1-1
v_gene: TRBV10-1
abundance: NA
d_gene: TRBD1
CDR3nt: TGCGCCAGCAGCGCCGGACAGGGAGAAGCTTTCTTT
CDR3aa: CASSAGQGEAFF